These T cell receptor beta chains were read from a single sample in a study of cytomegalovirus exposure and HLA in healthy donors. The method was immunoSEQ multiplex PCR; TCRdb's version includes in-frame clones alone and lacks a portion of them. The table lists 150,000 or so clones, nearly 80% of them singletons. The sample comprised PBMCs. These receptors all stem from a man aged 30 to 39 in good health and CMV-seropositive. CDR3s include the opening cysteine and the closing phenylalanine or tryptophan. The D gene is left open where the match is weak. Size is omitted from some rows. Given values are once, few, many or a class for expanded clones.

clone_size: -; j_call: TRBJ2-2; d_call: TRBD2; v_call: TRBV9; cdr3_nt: TGTGCCAGCAGCGTAAGGAGTGTGGTAGCGGGAGGGAACACCGGGGAGCTGTTTTTT; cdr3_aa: CASSVRSVVAGGNTGELFF
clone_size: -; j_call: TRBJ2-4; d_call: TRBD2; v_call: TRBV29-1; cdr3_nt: TGCAGCGCGAGGACTAGCGGGATGGGGGACATTCAGTACTTC; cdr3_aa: CSARTSGMGDIQYF
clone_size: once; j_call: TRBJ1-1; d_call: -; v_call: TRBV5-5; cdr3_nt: TGTGCCAGCAGCTTGGCCGCACAGCAATTTAACACTGAAGCTTTCTTT; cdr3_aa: CASSLAAQQFNTEAFF
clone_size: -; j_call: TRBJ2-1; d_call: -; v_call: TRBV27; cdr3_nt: TGTGCCAGCCGGCGGAACTCCTACAATGAGCAGTTCTTC; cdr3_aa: CASRRNSYNEQFF
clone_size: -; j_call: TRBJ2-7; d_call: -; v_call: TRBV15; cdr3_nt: TGTGCCACCAGCAGAGATTTTAAAGGGGGTGAGCAGTACTTC; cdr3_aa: CATSRDFKGGEQYF
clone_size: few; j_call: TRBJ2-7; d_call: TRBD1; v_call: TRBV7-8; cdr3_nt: TGTGCCAGCAGCCGAGGGGACAGTCTTACCTACGAGCAGTACTTC; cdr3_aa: CASSRGDSLTYEQYF
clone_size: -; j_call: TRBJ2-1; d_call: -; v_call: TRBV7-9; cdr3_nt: TGTTCCAGCAGCAATGTTGGGTTGGGGGGGGCACACAATGAGCAGTTCTTC; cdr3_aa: CSSSNVGLGGAHNEQFF
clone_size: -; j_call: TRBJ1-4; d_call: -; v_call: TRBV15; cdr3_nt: TGTGCCACCAGCAGTGTCATACAGGGTGTACGGGAAAAACTGTTTTTT; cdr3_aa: CATSSVIQGVREKLFF
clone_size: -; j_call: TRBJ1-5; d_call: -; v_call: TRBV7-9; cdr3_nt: TGTGCCAGCAGCTTAGGGGAGCTGCCCCAGCATTTT; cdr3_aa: CASSLGELPQHF
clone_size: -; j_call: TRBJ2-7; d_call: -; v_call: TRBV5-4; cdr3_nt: TGTGCCAGCAGTCTATCTCCCCGGACAGACATCTACGAGCAGTACTTC; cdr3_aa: CASSLSPRTDIYEQYF
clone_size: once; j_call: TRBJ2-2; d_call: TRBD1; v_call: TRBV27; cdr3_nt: TGTGCCAGCAGAGATCTAAGACAGGGGAACACCGGGGAGCTGTTTTTT; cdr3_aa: CASRDLRQGNTGELFF
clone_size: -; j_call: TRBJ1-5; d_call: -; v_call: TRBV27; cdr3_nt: TGTGCCAGCAGTCCCCAGGCCGCTTCCGGTCAGCCCCAGCATTTT; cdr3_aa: CASSPQAASGQPQHF
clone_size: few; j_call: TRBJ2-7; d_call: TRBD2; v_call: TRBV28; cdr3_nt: TGTGCCAGCACCCTGGGGGCTAGCGGGGCCTACGAGCAGTACTTC; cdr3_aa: CASTLGASGAYEQYF
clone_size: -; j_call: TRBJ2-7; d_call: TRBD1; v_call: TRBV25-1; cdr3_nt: TGTGCCAGCAGTTTACCCGGGACAGGGGTCGAGCAGTACTTC; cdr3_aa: CASSLPGTGVEQYF
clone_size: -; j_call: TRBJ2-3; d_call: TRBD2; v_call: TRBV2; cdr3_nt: TGTGCCAGCAATCAGGGACTAGCAACAGATACGCAGTATTTT; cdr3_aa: CASNQGLATDTQYF
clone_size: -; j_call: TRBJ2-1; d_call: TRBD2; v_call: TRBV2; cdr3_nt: TGTGCCACCAAAACGGGGGGGTTAGGTGACGGGCAGCAGTTCTTC; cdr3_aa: CATKTGGLGDGQQFF
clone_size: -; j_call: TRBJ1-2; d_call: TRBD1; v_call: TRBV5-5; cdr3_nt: TGTGCCAGCAGCTTGCCAACCGGAGGGGGCCCAGGCTACACCTTC; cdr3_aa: CASSLPTGGGPGYTF